This T cell receptor (beta chain) was profiled in a study of cytomegalovirus exposure and HLA in healthy donors. General study findings and limits: The authors later found most CMV-associated TCR beta chains appeared HLA-restricted.

13 Jbeta primers and 60 Vbeta primers were used for the PCR. Some clones are missing from TCRdb's copy, which holds only in-frame ones; the method was immunoSEQ multiplex PCR. The repertoire holds 120,000 to 150,000 clones, with 82% as singletons. Everyone who donated was a healthy bone marrow donor. Turning to this clone: Antigen specificity is unknown.

This TCR was sampled from a male donor in good health and CMV-seronegative. The source material was PBMCs.

The CDR3 DNA is TGTGCCAGTAGTTCCACAGGGGCCGAGCAGTACTTC. Translating it yields CASSSTGAEQYF. The V and J genes are TRBV19 and TRBJ2-7; TRBD1 matches 7 bases. The CDR3 length is 12 residues. CDR1 is LNHDA, CDR2 SQIVND, per germline (reference sequence). V gave up 5 bases and J gave up 6 bases; unmatched junction bases: 4.